The 14 T cell receptor beta chains in this list originate from one sample, sequenced in a study of neurological immune-mediated disorders. MiXCR, run by TCRdb on the 5' RACE reads, gives a single entry per CDR3 protein. This sample has approximately 89,000 distinct CDR3 sequences, with roughly an eighth found just once. Time point noted: longitudinal time-point 2. Material for sequencing was PBMCs. The receptors here all came from a female donor with HTLV-1-associated myelopathy (HAM/TSP).

This clonotype has at least ten counts. The chain has TRBV9 and TRBJ2-1, with D tentatively TRBD2 (6 bases). The CDR3 sequence is 14 residues long. Trimming took 0 bases from V and 4 from J, leaving 8 bases between them. From germline, CDR1 is SGDLS and CDR2 YYNGEE. The CDR3 DNA reads as TGTGCCAGCAGCGTAGGGGACTTTTACAATGAGCAGTTCTTC. Protein: CASSVGDFYNEQFF.

This clonotype was picked up many times. This chain connects TRBV20-1 to TRBJ2-7, with 9 bases lining up with TRBD1. In germline, CDR1 is DFQATT, CDR2 SNEGSKA (reference sequence). Losses at the gene ends were 5 bases for V and 4 bases for J; bases not matched to a gene: 9. This CDR3 spans 14 amino acids. CDR3 DNA: TGCAGTGCTCGACCCCGGACAGGGGCATACGAGCAGTACTTC. Translated: CSARPRTGAYEQYF.

This clonotype was seen at least ten times. CDR3 residues: CASSSRETQYF. DNA of the CDR3: TGCGCCAGCAGCTCCAGGGAGACCCAGTACTTC. The chain employs TRBV5-1 and TRBJ2-5; D remains unclear. The germline V gene has CDR1 SGHRS and CDR2 YFSETQ. This CDR3 region has 11 residues. Trimming stripped 3 bases from V and 5 bases from J, with 5 bases between.

This clonotype was picked up a small number of times. A much larger clonotype is one base distant, so this may be a read error. The chain has TRBV10-3 and TRBJ2-1; D remains unclear. In germline, CDR1 is ENHRY, CDR2 SYGVKD. The CDR3 has 15 amino acids. CDR3 sequence (DNA): TGTTCCATCAGTGACGACGCAACACCCCCCGGTGAGCAGTTCTTC. It encodes CSISDDATPPGEQFF.

The gene calls are TRBV5-1 and TRBJ2-1; 13 bases are shared with TRBD2. Germline V gene sequence: CDR1 SGHRS, CDR2 YFSETQ. V trimming: 7 bases; J trimming: 10 bases; junction bases outside the gene matches: 5. The CDR3 runs 13 residues. CDR3: CASVGLAGSEQFF. In nucleotides, the CDR3 is TGCGCCAGCGTGGGACTAGCGGGGAGCGAGCAGTTCTTC.

This clonotype was recorded at least ten times. The chain is built from TRBV27 and TRBJ2-3; TRBD2 aligns across 8 bases. CDR3 length equals 19 residues. Germline V gene sequence: CDR1 MNHEY, CDR2 SMNVEV (reference sequence). Germline trimming cut 6 bases from V and 0 bases from J; bases unmatched to any gene: 17. The CDR3 loop is CASRLHGVTGGPSTDTQYF. CDR3 sequence (DNA): TGTGCCAGCAGACTCCACGGTGTAACGGGGGGGCCGAGCACAGATACGCAGTATTTT.

This clonotype was recorded many times. The chain employs TRBV5-1 and TRBJ2-3, with D possibly TRBD2 on 6 matching bases. Germline V lookup: CDR1 SGHRS, CDR2 YFSETQ. CDR3 length equals 18 residues. Trimming took off 0 bases at V and 0 bases at J, with 17 bases between the two ends. CDR3 sequence reads: CASSLGLSPSASTDTQYF. Here the CDR3 DNA reads TGCGCCAGCAGCTTGGGTCTGAGTCCTAGCGCTAGCACAGATACGCAGTATTTT.

V is TRBV7-2 and J is TRBJ2-4; a possible D gene is TRBD1 (6 bases). Germline CDR1 reads SGHTA; CDR2 reads FQGNSA. Trimming shortened V by 5 bases and J by 2 bases, and 25 bases separated the two germline ends. CDR3 length equals 19 residues. The CDR3 sequence: CASSGAVGGSDESKNIQYF. The CDR3 DNA sequence: TGTGCCAGCAGCGGGGCGGTAGGGGGATCGGACGAGTCCAAAAACATTCAGTACTTC.

This clonotype was seen at least ten times. The CDR3 sequence: CSVRGPVNTEAFF. CDR3 coding DNA: TGCAGTGTCAGGGGGCCCGTGAACACTGAAGCTTTCTTT. The chain joins TRBV20-1 to TRBJ1-1, with 8 bases fitting TRBD1. The CDR3 has 13 amino acids. Germline V gene lookup returns CDR1 DFQATT and CDR2 SNEGSKA (reference sequence). V dropped 7 bases and J dropped 0; count of bases not matched to a gene: 4.

In its sample, this clonotype was seen many times. J is TRBJ2-7 and V is TRBV20-1; the D gene could be TRBD1 or TRBD2 (5 bases each). In germline, CDR1 is DFQATT, CDR2 SNEGSKA (reference sequence). V was pared by 6 bases and J by 7 bases, with 22 bases between. CDR3 length equals 14 residues. CDR3 sequence reads: CSARTGTEISEQYF. The CDR3 DNA sequence: TGCAGTGCCCGAACCGGGACGGAGATTTCGGAGCAGTACTTC.

This clonotype appeared many times. The V gene is TRBV20-1, the J gene TRBJ2-1, with 7 positions matching TRBD1. CDR1 is DFQATT, CDR2 SNEGSKA, per germline (reference sequence). The CDR3 spans 13 residues. CDR3: CRIRDSSYNEQFF. The CDR3 DNA is TGCAGGATTCGGGACAGCTCCTACAATGAGCAGTTCTTC.

This clonotype was seen only a few times. The chain combines TRBV5-4 with TRBJ2-3, with 15 positions matching TRBD2. The germline gives CDR1 SGHNT, CDR2 YYREEE (reference sequence). This CDR3 contains 18 residues. Trimming cost V 0 bases and J 2 bases; bases outside gene matches: 4. DNA of the CDR3: TGTGCCAGCAGCTTGGGTGGACTAGCGGGGGGGTACACAGATACGCAGTATTTT. It codes for CASSLGGLAGGYTDTQYF.

This clonotype was detected only a few times. V and J are TRBV2 and TRBJ1-4, with D possibly TRBD1 on 5 matching bases. The CDR3 has 14 residues. The germline V and J ends were trimmed by 3 bases and 8 bases, with 13 bases remaining between them. CDR1 and CDR2 from the germline V gene are SNHLY and FYNNEI. The CDR3 sequence is CASSDGGVREKLFF. In DNA, the CDR3 is TGTGCCAGCAGTGATGGGGGGGTGAGAGAAAAACTGTTTTTT.

Ten or more counts support this clonotype. DNA of the CDR3: TGTGCCAGCAGTTACTCATGGACCTACGAGCAGTACTTC. As protein: CASSYSWTYEQYF. The J gene is TRBJ2-7, the V gene TRBV6-5; no definite D call. Trimming pared 0 bases from V and 2 bases from J, leaving 5 bases between. The V gene's germline CDR1 is MNHEY and CDR2 SVGAGI. The CDR3 contains 13 residues.